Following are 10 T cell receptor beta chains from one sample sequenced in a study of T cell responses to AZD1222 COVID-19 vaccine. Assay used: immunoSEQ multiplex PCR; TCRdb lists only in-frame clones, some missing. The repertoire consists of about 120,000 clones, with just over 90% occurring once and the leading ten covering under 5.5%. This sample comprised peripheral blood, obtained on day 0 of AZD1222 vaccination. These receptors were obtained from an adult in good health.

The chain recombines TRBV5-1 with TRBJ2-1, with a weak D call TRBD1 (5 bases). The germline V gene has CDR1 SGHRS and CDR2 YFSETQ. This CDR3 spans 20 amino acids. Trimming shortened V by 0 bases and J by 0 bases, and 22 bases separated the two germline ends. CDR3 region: CASSLGLTQGRLSSYNEQFF. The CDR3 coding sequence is TGCGCCAGCAGCTTGGGTCTGACCCAGGGCCGCTTGAGCTCCTACAATGAGCAGTTCTTC.

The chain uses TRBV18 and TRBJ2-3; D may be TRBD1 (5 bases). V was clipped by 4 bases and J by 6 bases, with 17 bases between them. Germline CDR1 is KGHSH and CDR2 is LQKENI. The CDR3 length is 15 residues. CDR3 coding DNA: TGTGCCAGCTCACTGTCCCGGCAGGGTTTGGATACGCAGTATTTT. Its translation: CASSLSRQGLDTQYF.

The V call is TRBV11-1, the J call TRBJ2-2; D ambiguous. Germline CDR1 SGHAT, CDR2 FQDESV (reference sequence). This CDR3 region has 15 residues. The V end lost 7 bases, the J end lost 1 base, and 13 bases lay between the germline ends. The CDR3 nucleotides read TGTGCCAGCACCCCCTGGACCGTGAACACCGGGGAGCTGTTTTTT. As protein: CASTPWTVNTGELFF.

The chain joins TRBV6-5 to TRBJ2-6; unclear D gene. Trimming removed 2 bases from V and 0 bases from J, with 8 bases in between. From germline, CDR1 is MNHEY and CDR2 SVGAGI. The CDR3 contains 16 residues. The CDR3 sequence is CASSYGRFSGANVLTF. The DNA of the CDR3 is TGTGCCAGCAGTTACGGCCGATTCTCTGGGGCCAACGTCCTGACTTTC.

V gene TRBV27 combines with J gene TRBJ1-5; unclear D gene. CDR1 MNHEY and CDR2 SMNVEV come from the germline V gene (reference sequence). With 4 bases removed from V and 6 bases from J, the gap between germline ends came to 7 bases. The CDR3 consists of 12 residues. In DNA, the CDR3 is TGTGCCAGCAGTTGTGAGGCTCAGCCCCAGCATTTT. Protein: CASSCEAQPQHF.

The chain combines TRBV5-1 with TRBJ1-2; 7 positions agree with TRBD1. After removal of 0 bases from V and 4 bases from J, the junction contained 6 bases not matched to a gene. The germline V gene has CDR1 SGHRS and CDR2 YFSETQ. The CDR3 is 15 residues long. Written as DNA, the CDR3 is TGCGCCAGCAGCTTGGGGGACTCAGGGGGCTATGGCTACACCTTC. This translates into CASSLGDSGGYGYTF.

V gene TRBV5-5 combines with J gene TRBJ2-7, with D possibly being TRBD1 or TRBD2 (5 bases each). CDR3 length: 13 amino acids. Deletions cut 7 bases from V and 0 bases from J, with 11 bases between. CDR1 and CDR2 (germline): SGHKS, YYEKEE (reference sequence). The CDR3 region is CASPGRFSYEQYF. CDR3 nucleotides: TGTGCCAGCCCGGGACGCTTCTCCTACGAGCAGTACTTC.

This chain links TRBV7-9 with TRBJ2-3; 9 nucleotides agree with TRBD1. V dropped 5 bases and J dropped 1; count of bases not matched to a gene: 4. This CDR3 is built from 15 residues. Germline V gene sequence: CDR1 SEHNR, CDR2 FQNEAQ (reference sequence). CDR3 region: CASSPRTGGTDTQYF. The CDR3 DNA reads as TGTGCCAGCAGCCCTAGGACAGGGGGCACAGATACGCAGTATTTT.

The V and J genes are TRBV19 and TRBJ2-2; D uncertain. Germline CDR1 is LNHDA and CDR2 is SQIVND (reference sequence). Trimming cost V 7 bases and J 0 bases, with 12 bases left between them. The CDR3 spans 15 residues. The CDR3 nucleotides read TGTGCCAGTATTGTTTCGGACGCGAACACCGGGGAGCTGTTTTTT. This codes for CASIVSDANTGELFF.

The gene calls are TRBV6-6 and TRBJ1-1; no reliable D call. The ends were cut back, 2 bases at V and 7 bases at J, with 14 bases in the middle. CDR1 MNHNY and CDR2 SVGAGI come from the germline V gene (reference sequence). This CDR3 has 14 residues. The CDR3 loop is CASSYGPPPNEAFF. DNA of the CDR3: TGTGCCAGCAGTTACGGTCCTCCACCAAATGAAGCTTTCTTT.